This passage covers 9 T cell receptor beta chains from one sample sequenced in a study of T-cell memory formation after mild COVID-19. TCRdb analysed the 5' RACE reads with MiXCR anew, one entry per CDR3 protein. There are a few hundred thousand distinct CDR3 sequences in the sample; about 17% occur only once, and roughly 21% lies in the top ten. The sample was PBMCs or a T cell subset sorted from them (not recorded which). All receptors come from a man younger than 35 who had mild COVID-19 (a few samples of this study predate the infection). Cell type and time point are not known.

This sequence joins TRBV6-5 and TRBJ1-6, with D uncertain. Trimming took 5 bases from V and 9 from J, leaving 8 bases between them. The CDR3 runs 12 residues. The germline V gene has CDR1 MNHEY and CDR2 SVGAGI. The CDR3 sequence is CASSPGRSPLHF. The CDR3 nucleotides read TGTGCCAGCAGTCCAGGACGTTCACCCCTCCACTTT.

The CDR3 nucleotides are TGCGCCAGCAGCTTGAGGGGGGACGCCTACGAGCAGTACGTC. Residues: CASSLRGDAYEQYV. The chain joins TRBV5-1 to TRBJ2-7; D might be TRBD1 or TRBD2, each matching 6 bases. The CDR3 is 14 amino acids. The V end was cut by 1 base, the J end by 2 bases, with 10 bases between. Germline V gene sequence: CDR1 SGHRS, CDR2 YFSETQ.

This chain uses TRBV7-2 with TRBJ2-1, with TRBD1 identical over 9 bases. The CDR3 consists of 14 residues. V lost 5 bases, J lost 10 bases, and 9 bases stayed unmatched. The germline V gene has CDR1 SGHTA and CDR2 FQGNSA. The DNA of the CDR3 is TGTGCCAGCAGCGTTAGTCAGACAGGGGGGGAGCAGTTCTTC. This sequence encodes CASSVSQTGGEQFF.

The table lists this clonotype with a few counts. The rearrangement links TRBV18 to TRBJ2-5; 9 nucleotides align to TRBD1. Germline V gene lookup returns CDR1 KGHSH and CDR2 LQKENI. The trim removed 5 bases at V and 3 bases at J, leaving 1 base unmatched. This CDR3 has 13 residues. The CDR3 is CASSWTGEETQYF. Here the CDR3 DNA reads TGTGCCAGCTCATGGACAGGGGAAGAGACCCAGTACTTC.

This clonotype was observed a handful of times. Here the CDR3 DNA reads TGCAGTGCTAGAGATCCAGGGGGCGGGGAGACCCAGTACTTC. Translating it yields CSARDPGGGETQYF. This chain uses TRBV20-1 with TRBJ2-5; 8 bases are shared with TRBD1. CDR3 size: 14 residues. The germline V gene has CDR1 DFQATT and CDR2 SNEGSKA (reference sequence). J was trimmed by 5 bases and V by 0 bases; bases with no gene match: 5.

The CDR3 loop is CSARSQGADNSPLHF. The CDR3 DNA is TGCAGTGCTAGGTCACAGGGGGCCGATAATTCACCCCTCCACTTT. The genes are TRBV20-1 and TRBJ1-6; 9 positions agree with TRBD1. This CDR3 is built from 15 residues. V lost 3 bases, J lost 5 bases, and 5 bases stayed unmatched. The germline gives CDR1 DFQATT, CDR2 SNEGSKA (reference sequence).

This chain joins TRBV6-5 and TRBJ1-1, with unresolved D. Germline V gives CDR1 MNHEY, CDR2 SVGAGI. V lost 3 bases and J 4 bases, leaving 18 bases between the germline ends. The CDR3 runs to 16 residues. The DNA for the CDR3 is TGTGCCAGCAGTTATAAACCTGGTCCGGGTGGCACTGAAGCTTTCTTT. This translates into CASSYKPGPGGTEAFF.

The rearrangement links TRBV12-3 or TRBV12-4 to TRBJ1-5; the D is unclear. Trimming left V 2 bases short and J 11 bases short, with 13 bases between. This CDR3 spans 13 amino acids. The CDR3 DNA follows: TGTGCCAGCAGTTTAACTAACAAGAGGACCCAGCATTTT. It yields the protein CASSLTNKRTQHF.

This clonotype was seen many times. V is TRBV5-1 and J is TRBJ2-1; possibly TRBD1 for D (6 bases). CDR3 length equals 14 residues. V was trimmed by 0 bases and J by 3 bases, leaving 7 bases between them. The germline V gene encodes CDR1 SGHRS and CDR2 YFSETQ. This chain's CDR3 is CASSLETGYNEQFF. In DNA form, the CDR3 reads TGCGCCAGCAGCTTGGAGACAGGCTACAATGAGCAGTTCTTC.